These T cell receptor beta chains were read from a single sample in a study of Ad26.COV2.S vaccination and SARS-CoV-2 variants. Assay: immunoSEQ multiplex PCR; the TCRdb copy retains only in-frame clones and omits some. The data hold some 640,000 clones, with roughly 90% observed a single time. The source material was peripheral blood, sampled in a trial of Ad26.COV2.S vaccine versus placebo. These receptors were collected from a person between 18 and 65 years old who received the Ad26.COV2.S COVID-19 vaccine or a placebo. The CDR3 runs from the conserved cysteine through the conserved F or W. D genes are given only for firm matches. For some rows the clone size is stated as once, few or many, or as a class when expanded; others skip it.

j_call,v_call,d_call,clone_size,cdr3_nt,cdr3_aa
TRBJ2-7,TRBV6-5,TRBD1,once,TGTGCCAGCAGTCCCGCCGGGACAGGAGCCTACGAGCAGTACTTC,CASSPAGTGAYEQYF
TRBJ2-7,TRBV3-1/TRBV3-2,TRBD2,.,TGTGCCAGCAGCCAACCTCGAGCGGGAGGGCCGATCTACGAGCAGTACTTC,CASSQPRAGGPIYEQYF
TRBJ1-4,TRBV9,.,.,TGTGCCAGCAGCGTAGCAGGGGCGGTGGGTGAAAAACTGTTTTTT,CASSVAGAVGEKLFF
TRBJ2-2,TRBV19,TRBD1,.,TGTGCCAGTAGTAGGGACAGACAGAACACCGGGGAGCTGTTTTTT,CASSRDRQNTGELFF
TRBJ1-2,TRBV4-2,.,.,TGTGCCAGCAGCCAAGAGCCCCATGGCTACACCTTC,CASSQEPHGYTF
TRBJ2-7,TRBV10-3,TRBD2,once,TGTGCCATTCGAGCCGGGACTAGCGGGGGGAGCCCCTACGAGCAGTACTTC,CAIRAGTSGGSPYEQYF
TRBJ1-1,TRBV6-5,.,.,TGTGCCAGCAGTTCTAACAGCTACACTGAAGCTTTCTTT,CASSSNSYTEAFF
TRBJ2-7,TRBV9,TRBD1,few,TGTGCCAGCAGCCCGACAGGGGGCGGGTACGAGCAGTACTTC,CASSPTGGGYEQYF
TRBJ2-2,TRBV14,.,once,TGTGCCAGCAGCTTCCGTTTGGCCGGGGAGCTGTTTTTT,CASSFRLAGELFF
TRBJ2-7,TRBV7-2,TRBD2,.,TGTGCCAGCAGCGCCTCTTCCCCGGGACTAGTGCCCTACGAGCAGTACTTC,CASSASSPGLVPYEQYF
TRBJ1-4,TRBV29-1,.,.,TGCAGCGTTGACGTTGGGGGGGTTAATGAAAAACTGTTTTTT,CSVDVGGVNEKLFF
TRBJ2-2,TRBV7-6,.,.,TGTGCCGGAGGTGGTGGGGCCGGGGAGCTGTTTTTT,CAGGGGAGELFF
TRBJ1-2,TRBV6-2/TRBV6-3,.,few,TGTGCCAGCAGTCGAGGCAGGGCAACCTATGGCTACACCTTC,CASSRGRATYGYTF
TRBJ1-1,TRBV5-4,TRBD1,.,TGTGCCAGCAGCTTGGGGCAGGGGGCGGTAGCCACTGAAGCTTTCTTT,CASSLGQGAVATEAFF
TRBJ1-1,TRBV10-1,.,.,TGCGCCAGCAGTGAAACGTCGTACACTGAAGCTTTCTTT,CASSETSYTEAFF
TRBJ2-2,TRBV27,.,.,TGTGCCAGCAGTATTCAGGAGCCGAACACCGGGGAGCTGTTTTTT,CASSIQEPNTGELFF
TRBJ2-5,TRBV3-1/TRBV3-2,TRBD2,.,TGTGCCAGCAGCCGGAGTACTAGCGGGGCGTTCCAAGAGACCCAGTACTTC,CASSRSTSGAFQETQYF
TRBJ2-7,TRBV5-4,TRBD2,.,TGTGCCAGCAGCTTGGAAGCGGGGGGCCTCTCCTACGAGCAGTACTTC,CASSLEAGGLSYEQYF
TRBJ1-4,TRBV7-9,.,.,TGTGCCAGCAGCCTTACAGGGACCCAATTTGAAAAACTGTTTTTT,CASSLTGTQFEKLFF
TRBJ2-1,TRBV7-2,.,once,TGTGCCAGCAGCTTAGAGTTAGGGTACAATGAGCAGTTCTTC,CASSLELGYNEQFF
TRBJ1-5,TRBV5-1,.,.,TGCGCCAGCAGCTTGGGGGGGGGTGGAGGGGCCGGCAATCAGCCCCAGCATTTT,CASSLGGGGGAGNQPQHF
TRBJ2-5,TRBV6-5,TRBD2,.,TGTGCCAGCTCGTGGGGGGGGAAAGAGACCCAGTACTTC,CASSWGGKETQYF
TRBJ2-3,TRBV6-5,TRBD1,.,TGTGCCAGCAGCAGACAGGGGAGTCCAGATACGCAGTATTTT,CASSRQGSPDTQYF
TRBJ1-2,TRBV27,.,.,TGTGCCAGCAGTCCTACAGGGACCCACTATGGCTACACCTTC,CASSPTGTHYGYTF
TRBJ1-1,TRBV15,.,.,TGTGCCACCAGCAGAGGACCAGCCAACACTGAAGCTTTCTTT,CATSRGPANTEAFF
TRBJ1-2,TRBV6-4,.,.,TGTGCCAGCAGTCAAGTCCAGGGTGGTGGCTACACCTTC,CASSQVQGGGYTF